This T cell receptor beta chain was recorded in a study of regulatory T cells in long-lasting Graves disease. Comments on this clonotype: Its antigen is currently unknown.

As for time point: persistent/refractory GD, antithyroid drugs over 5 years with positive TRAb. Construction of the TCR library relied on RNA isolated from PBMCs. General observations from the study: TRBV28 was favored in persistent disease, as were TRBJ1-2 and TRBJ2-5.

J gave up 2 bases and V 2 bases, and 10 bases lay outside the gene matches. Per germline, CDR1 ENHRY and CDR2 SYGVKD. The CDR3 sequence is 17 residues long. HTBI primers from iRepertoire and Arm-PCR of CDR3 regions yielded the TCR beta libraries. MiXCR, applied by TCRdb to the multiplex PCR reads, yields one record per CDR3 protein. The table records about 470,000 distinct CDR3 sequences, 20% to 25% of them present only once. The sequencing used peripheral blood mononuclear cells (PBMCs), collected when the disease was refractory, from a patient treated with antithyroid drugs. The rearrangement uses TRBV10-3 and TRBJ1-2, with TRBD1 identical over 8 bases. This sequence was found in a female donor with Graves disease. CDR3: CAISERSGTGSNYGYTF. CDR3 coding DNA: TGTGCCATCAGTGAGAGATCCGGGACAGGCTCAAACTATGGCTACACCTTC.